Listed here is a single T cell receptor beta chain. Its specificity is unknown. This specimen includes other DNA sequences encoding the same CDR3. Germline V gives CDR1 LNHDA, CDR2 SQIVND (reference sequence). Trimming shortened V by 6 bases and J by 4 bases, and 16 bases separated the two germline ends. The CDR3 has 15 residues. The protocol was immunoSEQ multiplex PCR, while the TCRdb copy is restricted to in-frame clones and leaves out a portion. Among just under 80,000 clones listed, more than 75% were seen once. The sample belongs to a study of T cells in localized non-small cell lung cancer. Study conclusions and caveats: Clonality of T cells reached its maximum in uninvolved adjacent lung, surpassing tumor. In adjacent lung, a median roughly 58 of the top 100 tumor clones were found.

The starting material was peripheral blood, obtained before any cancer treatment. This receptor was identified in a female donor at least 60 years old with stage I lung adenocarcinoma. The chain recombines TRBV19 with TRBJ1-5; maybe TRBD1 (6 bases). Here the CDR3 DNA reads TGTGCCAGTAGCCCCTGGGGGCAGGGGAATCAGCCCCAGCATTTT. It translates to CASSPWGQGNQPQHF.